This T cell receptor beta chain is from a study of Ad26.COV2.S vaccination and SARS-CoV-2 variants. Some clones are missing from TCRdb's copy, which holds only in-frame ones; the method was immunoSEQ multiplex PCR. In the table there are about 680,000 clones, approximately 88% of which are singletons. Treatment in this sample: 15 to 20 received Ad26.COV2.S at low or high dose, single or two shots; several received placebo; per-sample allocation not given. Specimen acquisition occurred on day 63 following the initial vaccine or placebo injection. The administered vaccine (an Ad26 vector) expressed Wuhan-strain SARS-CoV-2 spike. This CDR3 comprises 13 residues. V was clipped by 2 bases and J by 7 bases, with 11 bases between them. Germline assignment: CDR1 KGHSH and CDR2 LQKENI.

This clonotype was obtained from a person aged 18-60 years who received the Ad26.COV2.S COVID-19 vaccine or a placebo. The sequences come from peripheral blood, collected in a trial of Ad26.COV2.S vaccine versus placebo. The genes are TRBV18 and TRBJ2-5, with a tentative D call TRBD1 (6 bases). CDR3 sequence reads: CASSPVPRGTQYF. The DNA for the CDR3 is TGTGCCAGCTCACCAGTGCCCAGGGGGACCCAGTACTTC.